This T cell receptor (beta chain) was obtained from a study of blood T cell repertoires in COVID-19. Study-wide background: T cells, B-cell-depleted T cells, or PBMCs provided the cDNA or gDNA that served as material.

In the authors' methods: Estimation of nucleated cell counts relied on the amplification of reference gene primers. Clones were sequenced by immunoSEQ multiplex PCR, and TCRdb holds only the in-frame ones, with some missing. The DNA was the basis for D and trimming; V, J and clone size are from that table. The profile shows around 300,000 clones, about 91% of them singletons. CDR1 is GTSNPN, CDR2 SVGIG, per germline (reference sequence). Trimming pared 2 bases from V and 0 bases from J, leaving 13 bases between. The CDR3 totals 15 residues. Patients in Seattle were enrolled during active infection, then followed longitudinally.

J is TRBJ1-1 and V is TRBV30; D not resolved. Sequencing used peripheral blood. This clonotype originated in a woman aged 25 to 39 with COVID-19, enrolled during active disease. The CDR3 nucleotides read TGTGCCTGGAGTTACTGGAAGGAGGTGAACACTGAAGCTTTCTTT. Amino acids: CAWSYWKEVNTEAFF.